The rows below give T cell receptor beta chains drawn from one sample of a study of cytomegalovirus exposure and HLA in healthy donors. Clones were read by immunoSEQ multiplex PCR, and TCRdb kept only the in-frame ones, dropping some. The sample records over 85,000 clones, approximately 87% being singletons. Sequences were obtained from PBMCs. The receptors were gathered from a middle-aged man in good health and CMV-seronegative. The CDR3 runs from the conserved cysteine through the conserved F or W. D genes are given only for firm matches. A clone size is listed for some rows: how often the clone was seen (once, few, many), or a class if it is expanded.

>.|.|TRBV27|TRBJ1-1
TGTGCCAGCAGTTTAGAGGGAGGGGCAGGGGAAGCTTTCTTT
CASSLEGGAGEAFF
>few|TRBD1|TRBV28|TRBJ1-6
TGTGCCAGCAGTGGGATGGACAGGGCAAATTCACCCCTCCACTTT
CASSGMDRANSPLHF
>.|TRBD2|TRBV5-6|TRBJ2-1
TGTGCCAGCAGCTTGAGAGCGGGGGAGTACAATGAGCAGTTCTTC
CASSLRAGEYNEQFF
>.|TRBD1|TRBV7-9|TRBJ2-7
TGTGCCAGCAGCTCTGACAGGGCAGGGTCCTACGAGCAGTACTTC
CASSSDRAGSYEQYF
>.|.|TRBV30|TRBJ1-6
TGTGCCTGGAGTGTACCTAGGACAGCTGATAATTCACCCCTCCACTTT
CAWSVPRTADNSPLHF
>few|.|TRBV6-7|TRBJ1-1
TGTGCCAGCAGTTACAGAGGCGCGGCTTTCTTT
CASSYRGAAFF
>.|TRBD2|TRBV4-1|TRBJ2-1
TGCGCCAGCAGCCAGTACCCTAGCGGGGGGGCCGCAAATGAGCAGTTCTTC
CASSQYPSGGAANEQFF
>.|TRBD2|TRBV7-8|TRBJ2-7
TGTGCCAGCAGCCAACTAGCGGGGGACGCCTACGAGCAGTACTTC
CASSQLAGDAYEQYF
>.|.|TRBV5-1|TRBJ2-7
TGCGCCAGCAGCAATGGACGGGACTACGAGCAGTACTTC
CASSNGRDYEQYF
>few|TRBD1|TRBV5-1|TRBJ1-2
TGCGCCAGCAGACCTGACAGGGTCCTCTATGGCTACACCTTC
CASRPDRVLYGYTF
>.|.|TRBV7-9|TRBJ2-5
TGTGCCAGCAGCTCATCCAATAGGGGAGAGACCCAGTACTTC
CASSSSNRGETQYF